Each of the 21 T cell receptor beta chains below was sequenced from the same sample in a study of long-term antiretroviral therapy in people with HIV. Investigators performed immunoSEQ version v3.0 at survey level. Profiled with immunoSEQ multiplex PCR; TCRdb holds only in-frame clones, not every one. The sample yields roughly 44,000 clones, 90% to 95% seen once. The sample in question was unsorted PBMCs, obtained 3.7 years after starting antiretroviral therapy. Every receptor here comes from a woman between 45 and 65 years old with HIV.

The chain joins TRBV5-1 to TRBJ1-6; 10 positions match TRBD1. In germline, CDR1 is SGHRS, CDR2 YFSETQ. The junction had 4 bases not matched to a gene; V was cut back by 0 bases and J by 10 bases. The CDR3 is 15 residues long. The CDR3 DNA reads as TGCGCCAGCAGCTTGGATGGACAGGGGGGATCACCCCTCCACTTT. This gives the protein CASSLDGQGGSPLHF. Full variable domain (rest looked up from reference TRBV5-1 and TRBJ1-6): KAGVTQTPRYLIKTRGQQVTLSCSPISGHRSVSWYQQTPGQGLQFLFEYFSETQRNKGNFPGRFSGRQFSNSRSEMNVSTLELGDSALYLCASSLDGQGGSPLHFGNGTRLTVT.

The V call is TRBV6-5, the J call TRBJ1-2; possible D gene TRBD1, 5 bases. Trimming removed 3 bases at V and 6 bases at J, with 14 bases between. Germline V gene data show CDR1 as MNHEY and CDR2 as SVGAGI. The CDR3 is 14 residues long. CDR3 loop: CASSYSGGSHGYTF. CDR3 nucleotides: TGTGCCAGCAGTTATAGTGGGGGTTCACATGGCTACACCTTC.

The chain has TRBV10-2 and TRBJ2-2; maybe TRBD1 (5 bases). This CDR3 comprises 14 residues. Trimming stripped 6 bases from V and 0 bases from J, with 8 bases between. Germline V gene lookup returns CDR1 WSHSY and CDR2 SAAADI. The CDR3 loop is CASRSTANTGELFF. The CDR3 DNA reads TGCGCCAGCAGGTCGACAGCGAACACCGGGGAGCTGTTTTTT.

This clone appeared once. The V call is TRBV4-2, the J call TRBJ2-3; 10 nucleotides line up with TRBD1. Per germline, CDR1 LGHNA and CDR2 YNFKEQ. V lost 2 bases and J lost 5; bases outside the gene matches: 7. The CDR3 covers 16 residues. The DNA of the CDR3 is TGTGCCAGCAGCCAAAGTGGACAGGGGGGGGAAGATACGCAGTATTTT. Amino acids: CASSQSGQGGEDTQYF.

This chain joins TRBV5-4 and TRBJ2-1; D remains ambiguous. Trimming stripped 0 bases from V and 8 bases from J, with 15 bases between. The CDR3 totals 15 residues. CDR1 is SGHNT, CDR2 YYREEE, per germline (reference sequence). The CDR3 region has the DNA TGTGCCAGCAGCTTGGGGTCTGGGTTACAATATGAGCAGTTCTTC. As protein: CASSLGSGLQYEQFF.

Turning to this clone: Other DNA sequences in the sample encode the same CDR3. The genes are TRBV19 and TRBJ1-6, with 7 bases identical to TRBD1. Germline V gene data show CDR1 as LNHDA and CDR2 as SQIVND (reference sequence). This CDR3 has 15 amino acids. Losses at the gene ends were 7 bases for V and 7 bases for J; bases not matched to a gene: 10. CDR3 sequence reads: CASTPGTAANSPLHF. The CDR3 DNA follows: TGTGCCAGTACCCCCGGGACAGCGGCAAATTCACCCCTCCACTTT.

The chain uses TRBV6-1 and TRBJ2-3; a weak D match, TRBD2 (6 bases). The CDR3 totals 14 residues. The germline V gene encodes CDR1 MNHNS and CDR2 SASEGT. Trimming cost V 6 bases and J 2 bases, with 12 bases left between them. In nucleotides, the CDR3 is TGTGCCAGCAGGCCGGGACTTGTCACAGATACGCAGTATTTT. Translating it yields CASRPGLVTDTQYF.

This chain uses TRBV7-3 with TRBJ1-2, with D possibly being TRBD1 (6 bases). V was cut by 2 bases and J by 8 bases, with 21 bases left in between. CDR1 SGHTA and CDR2 FQGTGA come from the germline V gene. The CDR3 runs 16 residues. For the CDR3, the DNA is TGTGCCAGCAGCTTACTGGGTAGGGGCCAGGGGATCGGCTACACCTTC. Amino acids: CASSLLGRGQGIGYTF.

The CDR3 sequence: CASEVERGPSTDTQYF. The DNA for the CDR3 is TGTGCCAGCGAAGTGGAAAGGGGGCCCAGCACAGATACGCAGTATTTT. The chain carries TRBV2 and TRBJ2-3; the match to TRBD1 covers 7 bases. The CDR3 has 16 residues. CDR1 and CDR2 from the germline V gene are SNHLY and FYNNEI. J lost 0 bases, V lost 8 bases, and 11 bases had no gene match. Combining the CDR3 with reference TRBV2 and TRBJ2-3 gives the whole variable domain EPEVTQTPSHQVTQMGQEVILRCVPISNHLYFYWYRQILGQKVEFLVSFYNNEISEKSEIFDDQFSVERPDGSNFTLKIRSTKLEDSAMYFCASEVERGPSTDTQYFGPGTRLTVL.

The V and J genes are TRBV5-1 and TRBJ2-3; the D gene is possibly TRBD2 (6 bases). Germline V gene data show CDR1 as SGHRS and CDR2 as YFSETQ. Trimming took off 0 bases at V and 6 bases at J, with 14 bases between the two ends. The CDR3 is 15 residues long. The CDR3 reads CASSLGLTRGDTQYF. CDR3 in DNA: TGCGCCAGCAGCTTGGGGCTCACCCGGGGGGATACGCAGTATTTT.

The chain has TRBV30 and TRBJ1-6; the D is unclear. V was cut by 0 bases and J by 5 bases, with 5 bases left in between. Germline CDR1 and CDR2: GTSNPN and SVGIG (reference sequence). The CDR3 is made up of 13 amino acids. CDR3 residues: CAWSVGDNSPLHF. For the CDR3, the DNA is TGTGCCTGGAGTGTTGGGGATAATTCACCCCTCCACTTT.

This clone was recorded only once. The V call is TRBV9, the J call TRBJ1-2; no firm D call. From germline, CDR1 is SGDLS and CDR2 YYNGEE. V lost 7 bases, J lost 0 bases, and 4 bases lay in between. This CDR3 region has 11 residues. The CDR3 protein is CASGTNYGYTF. For the CDR3, the DNA is TGTGCCAGCGGTACTAACTATGGCTACACCTTC.

The rearrangement uses TRBV9 and TRBJ2-3; D unclear. The germline V gene encodes CDR1 SGDLS and CDR2 YYNGEE. The V and J ends lost 0 bases and 6 bases respectively, with 5 bases between them. The CDR3 spans 12 residues. CDR3 residues: CASSVAGDTQYF. CDR3 sequence (DNA): TGTGCCAGCAGCGTAGCCGGTGATACGCAGTATTTT.

This chain links TRBV18 with TRBJ2-2; 7 nucleotides match TRBD1. Germline CDR1 and CDR2: KGHSH and LQKENI. The CDR3 is 17 residues long. The V gene end was trimmed by 2 bases and the J gene end by 0 bases; junction bases not matched to a gene: 6. CDR3 amino acids: CASSPYPGGPNTGELFF. CDR3 sequence (DNA): TGTGCCAGCTCACCATACCCAGGGGGACCGAACACCGGGGAGCTGTTTTTT.

The chain has TRBV5-4 and TRBJ1-1, with TRBD1 identical over 7 bases. The CDR3 covers 14 residues. CDR1 and CDR2 (germline): SGHNT, YYREEE (reference sequence). Trimming removed 6 bases from V and 5 bases from J; junction bases left unmatched: 10. This chain's CDR3 is CASTETADRTEAFF. In DNA, the CDR3 is TGTGCCAGCACCGAAACCGCGGACAGGACTGAAGCTTTCTTT.

The chain is built from TRBV7-2 and TRBJ1-2, with a weak D call TRBD1 (6 bases). The CDR3 consists of 12 residues. Germline CDR1 reads SGHTA; CDR2 reads FQGNSA. Between the trimmed V and J ends, which lost 3 bases and 8 bases, there was a span of 10 bases. This chain's CDR3 is CASSLGTYGYTF. CDR3 nucleotide sequence: TGTGCCAGCAGCTTGGGGACATACGGCTACACCTTC.

The chain combines TRBV7-2 with TRBJ2-3, with unresolved D. The length of the CDR3 is 13 residues. From germline, CDR1 is SGHTA and CDR2 FQGNSA. V gave up 2 bases and J gave up 6 bases, with 9 bases separating them. CDR3 protein: CASSLSWRDTQYF. The DNA for the CDR3 is TGTGCCAGCAGCTTATCCTGGCGCGATACGCAGTATTTT.

The chain recombines TRBV4-3 with TRBJ2-1; 13 bases match TRBD2. The CDR3 is 15 residues long. The V gene end was trimmed by 4 bases and the J gene end by 9 bases; junction bases not matched to a gene: 6. Germline V lookup: CDR1 LGHNA, CDR2 YSLEER. The CDR3 sequence is CASSPTSGGSGEQFF. The CDR3 nucleotides are TGCGCCAGCAGCCCGACTAGCGGGGGGTCCGGTGAGCAGTTCTTC.

The V call is TRBV29-1, the J call TRBJ1-5; D is possibly TRBD1 (6 bases). Trimming pared 7 bases from V and 7 bases from J, leaving 14 bases between. The CDR3 totals 12 residues. From germline, CDR1 is SQVTM and CDR2 ANQGSEA. In DNA form, the CDR3 reads TGCAGCGCTGGGGGGCAGGGGCAGCCCCAGCATTTT. It specifies CSAGGQGQPQHF. Together with reference TRBV29-1 and TRBJ1-5, the CDR3 gives the full variable domain: SAVISQKPSRDICQRGTSLTIQCQVDSQVTMMFWYRQQPGQSLTLIATANQGSEATYESGFVIDKFPISRPNLTFSTLTVSNMSPEDSSIYLCSAGGQGQPQHFGDGTRLSIL.

The rearrangement joins TRBV19 to TRBJ2-1, with no clear D. This CDR3 is 15 amino acids long. Looked up from germline, CDR1 is LNHDA and CDR2 is SQIVND (reference sequence). Trimming pared 6 bases from V and 0 bases from J, leaving 12 bases between. CDR3 nucleotides: TGTGCCAGTAGCTCCCTGGAGAGCTCCTACAATGAGCAGTTCTTC. Its protein product is CASSSLESSYNEQFF.

This sequence joins TRBV7-8 and TRBJ2-3; 7 positions match TRBD2. This CDR3 is 14 amino acids long. The germline V gene has CDR1 SGHVS and CDR2 FQNEAQ. Trimming at V came to 1 base and at J to 7 bases, leaving 5 bases not matched to a gene. Here the CDR3 reads CASSLDGLVNTQYF. The CDR3 DNA reads as TGTGCCAGCAGCTTAGACGGACTAGTGAATACGCAGTATTTT.